This TCR beta chain is from a study of shared clonotypes between healthy human individuals. Study-wide context: CD4 naive and memory got three plates each, CD8 naive two, CD8 memory one.

The input for sorted-subset replicate PCRs was 200 ng DNA, about 30,000 T cell genomes. Using immunoSEQ multiplex PCR, the repertoire was profiled, and TCRdb retains in-frame clones only, with some absent. Seen here are about 2,200,000 clones, about 92% observed once, and the top ten hold around 1.7%. CD45RO negativity and positive selection for CCR7 defined naive CD8 cells, a population that excluded terminally differentiated effector memory CD45RA+ cells. Study-level results: Clonotype sharing levels among donors were expected to vary with sequencing depth.

The CDR3 sequence is 16 residues long. The V gene lost 3 bases and the J gene lost 6 bases, with 18 bases spanning the gap. The germline CDR1 and CDR2 sequences are MNHEY and SVGAGI. Comments on this clone: Antigen: not known.

The source of this sequence is a man aged 18-30 years in good health. Some clones in this sample may be carry-over from other donors' samples. The sequenced material came from naive CD8+ T cells from PBMCs. The chain couples TRBV6-5 to TRBJ2-1; possible D gene TRBD2, 6 bases. CDR3 amino acids: CASSYTGVGYTNEQFF. In DNA, the CDR3 is TGTGCCAGCAGTTATACGGGGGTGGGGTATACCAATGAGCAGTTCTTC.